This TCR beta chain came from a study of blood T cell repertoires in COVID-19. CDR1 and CDR2 from the germline V gene are LNHDA and SQIVND (reference sequence). There are 14 residues in the CDR3. V gave up 11 bases and J gave up 3 bases, with 17 bases separating them. Per the original methods: Estimation of nucleated cell counts was performed using reference gene primer amplification. Profiling relied on immunoSEQ multiplex PCR, and the TCRdb table lists in-frame clones only, not all of them. That table is the source of V, J and clone size, and D and trimming were worked out from the DNA. This table has around 270,000 clones, approximately 90% appearing once.

The sequencing sample was made of peripheral blood. This sequence originates from a man between 35 and 55 years old with acute or convalescent COVID-19. The chain couples TRBV19 to TRBJ1-5, with D unclear. DNA for the CDR3: TGTGCCGGTGCCGAGGGATACGACAATCAGCCCCAGCATTTT. Amino acid sequence: CAGAEGYDNQPQHF. The entire variable domain, with the rest obtained from reference TRBV19 and TRBJ1-5, is as follows: DGGITQSPKYLFRKEGQNVTLSCEQNLNHDAMYWYRQDPGQGLRLIYYSQIVNDFQKGDIAEGYSVSREKKESFPLTVTSAQKNPTAFYLCAGAEGYDNQPQHFGDGTRLSIL.